These T cell receptor beta chains were read from a single sample in a study of cytomegalovirus exposure and HLA in healthy donors. Measured with immunoSEQ multiplex PCR; TCRdb has only the in-frame clones, and not every one. This sample yields approximately 120,000 clones, of which roughly 63% are seen a single time; approximately 5.5% belongs to the top ten. Sequencing was carried out using PBMCs. Every receptor here comes from a woman in her sixties or seventies in good health and CMV-seropositive. CDR3s include the opening cysteine and the closing phenylalanine or tryptophan. D genes are given only for firm matches. Clone sizes are given selectively: once, few, many, or a class where the clone is expanded.

clone_size	d_call	v_call	j_call	cdr3_aa	cdr3_nt
-	TRBD1	TRBV11-1	TRBJ1-1	CASSSTGGHTEAFF	TGTGCCAGCAGCTCGACAGGGGGACATACTGAAGCTTTCTTT
-	-	TRBV25-1	TRBJ2-5	CASSESAGTQYF	TGTGCCAGCAGTGAATCTGCGGGGACCCAGTACTTC
-	-	TRBV10-2	TRBJ2-3	CASSDGQGFTDTQYF	TGCGCCAGCAGTGACGGGCAGGGTTTCACAGATACGCAGTATTTT
-	-	TRBV6-5	TRBJ1-3	CASYSSSGNTIYF	TGTGCCAGTTACAGTAGCTCTGGAAACACCATATATTTT
-	TRBD1	TRBV6-5	TRBJ2-7	CASSYRTGVFSEQYF	TGTGCCAGCAGTTACAGGACAGGGGTTTTTTCCGAGCAGTACTTC
-	TRBD1	TRBV5-1	TRBJ2-6	CASSWTGQSPAGANVLTF	TGCGCCAGCAGCTGGACAGGGCAATCCCCTGCTGGGGCCAACGTCCTGACTTTC
-	TRBD1	TRBV11-2	TRBJ1-1	CASSLRQGGNTEAFF	TGTGCCAGCAGCTTAAGACAGGGGGGGAACACTGAAGCTTTCTTT
few	-	TRBV29-1	TRBJ1-3	CSVDDRISGNTIYF	TGCAGCGTTGATGACAGGATCTCTGGAAACACCATATATTTT
-	-	TRBV10-3	TRBJ2-7	CAISDDPRGEQYF	TGTGCCATCAGTGACGACCCGAGAGGAGAGCAGTACTTC
-	-	TRBV5-1	TRBJ2-2	CASSSVPGVNTGELFF	TGCGCCAGCAGCTCCGTCCCAGGGGTTAACACCGGGGAGCTGTTTTTT
-	-	TRBV6-1	TRBJ1-1	CASREVSWGRGAFF	TGTGCCAGCAGGGAGGTTAGTTGGGGGCGTGGAGCTTTCTTT
few	TRBD2	TRBV19	TRBJ2-1	CASSNSGSSYNEQFF	TGTGCCAGTAGTAATAGCGGGAGCTCCTACAATGAGCAGTTCTTC
-	TRBD2	TRBV9	TRBJ2-1	CASSVGTSGGYEQFF	TGTGCCAGCAGCGTAGGGACTAGCGGGGGCTATGAGCAGTTCTTC
-	-	TRBV18	TRBJ1-6	CASSPQDGLNSPLHF	TGTGCCAGCTCACCACAGGACGGACTTAATTCACCCCTCCACTTT
once	TRBD1	TRBV18	TRBJ1-6	CASSPRDRRSSYNSPLHF	TGTGCCAGCTCGCCTCGGGACAGAAGGAGTTCGTATAATTCACCCCTCCACTTT
-	TRBD2	TRBV9	TRBJ2-7	CASSVGGSGSIYEQYF	TGTGCCAGCAGCGTAGGGGGTAGCGGGAGCATCTACGAGCAGTACTTC
once	-	TRBV1	TRBJ1-5	CTSSLGERAPTDNQPQHF	TGCACCAGCAGCCTCGGAGAGCGAGCGCCAACCGACAATCAGCCCCAGCATTTT
-	TRBD1	TRBV6-4	TRBJ1-5	CASSPGQGAGGNQPQHF	TGTGCCAGCAGTCCGGGACAGGGGGCAGGGGGCAATCAGCCCCAGCATTTT
few	TRBD1	TRBV5-4	TRBJ1-2	CASSIQDRGYGYTF	TGTGCCAGCAGCATACAGGACAGGGGCTATGGCTACACCTTC
few	TRBD1	TRBV19	TRBJ2-1	CASRDRVWNEQFF	TGTGCCAGTAGGGACAGGGTGTGGAATGAGCAGTTCTTC
few	TRBD1	TRBV7-8	TRBJ2-1	CASSQPGTGSYEQFF	TGTGCCAGCAGCCAACCCGGGACAGGGTCGTACGAGCAGTTCTTC
few	TRBD1	TRBV27	TRBJ2-7	CASIRQGSYEQYF	TGTGCCAGCATAAGACAGGGCTCCTACGAGCAGTACTTC
-	TRBD2	TRBV7-9	TRBJ2-5	CASSPPRGGQETQYF	TGTGCCAGCAGCCCCCCCCGGGGGGGCCAAGAGACCCAGTACTTC
-	TRBD1	TRBV7-9	TRBJ2-7	CASSQGTGDPYF	TGTGCCAGCAGCCAAGGGACAGGGGATCCGTACTTC
-	-	TRBV18	TRBJ1-1	CASSPILTGSGTEAFF	TGTGCCAGCTCACCGATTCTTACAGGGTCAGGGACTGAAGCTTTCTTT
once	TRBD1	TRBV10-3	TRBJ1-5	CAMSPGQSNQPQHF	TGTGCCATGTCTCCGGGACAGAGCAATCAGCCCCAGCATTTT
-	TRBD2	TRBV10-3	TRBJ2-3	CAISDGRGRTDTQYF	TGTGCCATCAGTGATGGGAGGGGACGCACAGATACGCAGTATTTT
once	TRBD1	TRBV11-2	TRBJ1-2	CASSQSRGQGGYTF	TGTGCCAGCAGTCAATCCAGGGGGCAGGGTGGCTACACCTTC
medium-sized	TRBD1	TRBV4-1	TRBJ1-1	CASSLVGQTGVTEAFF	TGCGCCAGCAGCCTCGTGGGACAGACTGGCGTCACTGAAGCTTTCTTT